These 28 T cell receptor beta chains originate from one sample sequenced in a study of blood T cell repertoires in COVID-19. The repertoire was sequenced with immunoSEQ multiplex PCR; TCRdb's copy has only in-frame clones and lacks some. The data hold 65,000 to 85,000 clones, with around 90% observed a single time. Sequenced material: peripheral blood. These receptors were obtained from a human donor in a cohort sampled during active COVID-19.

J is TRBJ1-2 and V is TRBV6-5, with 8 bases lining up with TRBD1. The trim removed 7 bases at V and 7 bases at J, leaving 2 bases unmatched. Germline CDR1 reads MNHEY; CDR2 reads SVGAGI. This CDR3 has 11 residues. The CDR3 reads CASTTGAGYTF. CDR3 in DNA: TGTGCCAGCACGACAGGGGCTGGCTACACCTTC.

The chain links TRBV5-4 to TRBJ1-4, with D unclear. CDR3 length: 14 amino acids. The germline V gene has CDR1 SGHNT and CDR2 YYREEE (reference sequence). Trimming removed 4 bases at V and 10 bases at J, with 17 bases between. DNA for the CDR3: TGTGCCAGCAGCCGATACGGGTCCCGGGTAAAACTGTTTTTT. The encoded protein is CASSRYGSRVKLFF.

V is TRBV19 and J is TRBJ2-1; a weak D match, TRBD2 (5 bases). Trimming stripped 5 bases from V and 9 bases from J, with 17 bases between. The CDR3 contains 14 residues. Germline-derived CDR1 and CDR2 are LNHDA and SQIVND (reference sequence). CDR3 in amino acids: CASSSDGEWSEQFF. The CDR3 DNA reads TGTGCCAGTAGTTCAGACGGGGAGTGGAGTGAGCAGTTCTTC.

This clone came up a few times. V and J are TRBV14 and TRBJ2-3; the match to TRBD2 covers 13 bases. Unmatched junction bases numbered 12, after V lost 4 bases and J lost 2 bases. Germline lookup yields CDR1 SGHDN and CDR2 FVKESK. The CDR3 totals 19 residues. The CDR3 is CASSPDFWTSGSPTDTQYF. The CDR3 DNA sequence: TGTGCCAGCAGCCCGGACTTTTGGACTAGCGGGAGCCCCACAGATACGCAGTATTTT.

V and J are TRBV28 and TRBJ1-1; 9 bases line up with TRBD1. Germline values: CDR1 MDHEN, CDR2 SYDVKM. With 8 bases clipped from V and 4 bases from J, the junction kept 14 bases outside the gene matches. The CDR3 is 16 residues long. Written as DNA, the CDR3 is TGTGCCAGCTCGGGACAGGGAAGAGGGCGGGTCACTGAAGCTTTCTTT. This encodes CASSGQGRGRVTEAFF.

The chain is built from TRBV5-6 and TRBJ2-5, with D unresolved. The germline CDR1 and CDR2 sequences are SGHDT and YYEEEE. The CDR3 contains 14 residues. The ends were cut back, 4 bases at V and 1 base at J, with 11 bases in the middle. The CDR3 DNA reads as TGTGCCAGCAGCCTACAAGCGTTCCAAGAGACCCAGTACTTC. Its translation is CASSLQAFQETQYF.

This chain joins TRBV7-9 and TRBJ2-3, with TRBD2 identical over 15 bases. The germline V gene encodes CDR1 SEHNR and CDR2 FQNEAQ (reference sequence). Trimming took 5 bases from V and 6 from J; bases not matched to a gene: 6. This CDR3 has 16 residues. CDR3: CASSPGLAGGKDTQYF. CDR3 DNA sequence: TGTGCCAGCAGCCCGGGACTAGCGGGAGGCAAGGATACGCAGTATTTT.

The genes are TRBV15 and TRBJ1-5; 7 bases match TRBD1. Germline V gene sequence: CDR1 LNHNV, CDR2 YYDKDF (reference sequence). The V and J ends lost 1 base and 5 bases, in that order; junction bases with no gene match: 2. The CDR3 spans 14 residues. The CDR3 is CATSRAGGDQPQHF. In nucleotides, the CDR3 is TGTGCCACCAGCAGAGCAGGGGGAGATCAGCCCCAGCATTTT.

The chain carries TRBV5-6 and TRBJ2-7; 7 nucleotides align to TRBD1. Trimming removed 0 bases from V and 1 base from J; junction bases left unmatched: 4. The CDR3 is 15 amino acids. CDR1 is SGHDT, CDR2 YYEEEE, per germline. The CDR3 region is CASSLEGGASYEQYF. The CDR3 nucleotides read TGTGCCAGCAGCTTGGAAGGGGGCGCTTCCTACGAGCAGTACTTC.

The V gene is TRBV6-6, the J gene TRBJ1-2; D may be TRBD1 (6 bases). Germline CDR1 is MNHNY and CDR2 is SVGAGI (reference sequence). The CDR3 is 15 residues long. Deletions cut 0 bases from V and 4 bases from J, with 12 bases between. The chain's CDR3 is CASSYSSGGAYGYTF. In DNA form, the CDR3 reads TGTGCCAGCAGTTACTCGTCTGGGGGCGCCTATGGCTACACCTTC.

The V and J genes are TRBV5-4 and TRBJ2-3, with 7 bases matching TRBD1. Germline CDR1 reads SGHNT; CDR2 reads YYREEE (reference sequence). The length of the CDR3 is 15 residues. The ends lost 3 bases at V and 0 bases at J; junction bases unmatched: 4. The CDR3 is CASSSRQGSTDTQYF. CDR3 nucleotides: TGTGCCAGCAGCTCGAGACAGGGCAGCACAGATACGCAGTATTTT.

This rearrangement joins TRBV13 to TRBJ2-3; tentatively, D is TRBD1 (5 bases). With 6 bases removed from V and 4 bases from J, the gap between germline ends came to 17 bases. This CDR3 region has 15 residues. Germline values: CDR1 PRHDT, CDR2 FYEKMQ (reference sequence). CDR3: CASSTDRPEPDTQYF. CDR3 DNA: TGTGCCAGCAGTACAGACAGACCGGAGCCAGATACGCAGTATTTT.

V and J are TRBV24-1 and TRBJ1-2, with 12 bases matching TRBD1. CDR3 length: 16 residues. V shed 7 bases and J 0 bases; nucleotides not matched to a gene: 5. Germline V gives CDR1 KGHDR, CDR2 SFDVKD. The chain's CDR3 is CATRGTGGAANYGYTF. In nucleotides, the CDR3 is TGTGCCACCAGGGGGACAGGGGGCGCCGCTAACTATGGCTACACCTTC.

The chain is built from TRBV19 and TRBJ2-5, with TRBD1 matching 7 bases. The CDR3 extends over 11 amino acids. Trimming took 10 bases from V and 7 from J; bases not matched to a gene: 6. Germline CDR1 LNHDA, CDR2 SQIVND (reference sequence). CDR3 loop: CATGTAGTQYF. DNA for the CDR3: TGTGCCACAGGGACAGCAGGGACCCAGTACTTC.

This chain joins TRBV9 and TRBJ1-1; possible D gene TRBD1, 5 bases. V lost 10 bases and J lost 7, with 17 bases in between. The CDR3 consists of 12 residues. Germline V gene sequence: CDR1 SGDLS, CDR2 YYNGEE. The CDR3 sequence: CAHREGSGEAFF. The CDR3 nucleotides read TGTGCCCATAGGGAGGGGAGCGGTGAAGCTTTCTTT.

The chain employs TRBV7-9 and TRBJ1-5; TRBD1 might be the D (6 bases). Germline CDR1 SEHNR, CDR2 FQNEAQ (reference sequence). This CDR3 comprises 13 residues. Trimming cost V 5 bases and J 4 bases, with 9 bases left between them. For the CDR3, the DNA is TGTGCCAGCAGCGATACAGGGAATCAGCCCCAGCATTTT. Translated, it gives CASSDTGNQPQHF.

A word on this clone: The sample carries other DNA sequences with the same CDR3. The chain uses TRBV2 and TRBJ1-6, with D maybe TRBD1 (5 bases). The length of the CDR3 is 15 residues. Per the germline V gene, CDR1 is SNHLY and CDR2 is FYNNEI. V dropped 1 base and J dropped 5 bases, with 9 bases sitting between them. The CDR3 DNA sequence: TGTGCCAGCAGTGAAGGGGCAGGGCATAATTCACCCCTCCACTTT. It translates to CASSEGAGHNSPLHF.

The V call is TRBV9, the J call TRBJ2-6, with D perhaps matching TRBD1 (6 bases). This CDR3 has 18 residues. CDR1 is SGDLS, CDR2 YYNGEE, per germline. Trimming removed 0 bases from V and 4 bases from J, with 17 bases in between. CDR3 nucleotides: TGTGCCAGCAGCGTAGATGGCAGGGGAATAGCGGGGGCCAACGTCCTGACTTTC. Its protein product is CASSVDGRGIAGANVLTF.

This clone has at least ten counts. The chain has TRBV6-2 or TRBV6-3 and TRBJ2-7; the D gene is possibly TRBD2 (6 bases). Trimming removed 4 bases from V and 5 bases from J, with 9 bases in between. The CDR3 sequence is 12 residues long. Germline V gene sequence: CDR1 MNHEY, CDR2 SVGEGT. The CDR3: CASSSEGDEQYF. For the CDR3, the DNA is TGTGCCAGCAGTTCGGAGGGCGACGAGCAGTACTTC.

V gene TRBV4-1 combines with J gene TRBJ2-6; no definite D call. V lost 2 bases and J lost 4, with 18 bases in between. CDR3 length equals 18 residues. Germline lookup yields CDR1 MGHRA and CDR2 YSYEKL. The CDR3 nucleotides are TGCGCCAGCAGCCAATCTTACAAAAACCGGCGGGGGGCCAACGTCCTGACTTTC. It codes for CASSQSYKNRRGANVLTF.

The rearrangement joins TRBV9 to TRBJ2-1; TRBD2 aligns across 12 bases. CDR1 and CDR2 (germline): SGDLS, YYNGEE. The CDR3 is 15 residues long. Trimming at V came to 4 bases and at J to 8 bases, leaving 7 bases not matched to a gene. The CDR3 spells CASSPRLAGVYEQFF. Written as DNA, the CDR3 is TGTGCCAGCAGCCCTAGACTAGCGGGAGTTTATGAGCAGTTCTTC.

The chain couples TRBV9 to TRBJ1-1, with D unresolved. V shed 3 bases and J shed 2 bases, with 8 bases lying between them. This CDR3 spans 13 amino acids. Looked up from germline, CDR1 is SGDLS and CDR2 is YYNGEE. The CDR3 DNA reads as TGTGCCAGCAGCGGAAGAGCAAACACTGAAGCTTTCTTT. Its translation: CASSGRANTEAFF.

The CDR3 DNA sequence: TGTGCCAGCAGCTTAGGCTCGGGCTACGAGCAGTACTTC. As protein: CASSLGSGYEQYF. The rearrangement links TRBV7-9 to TRBJ2-7; D is unclear. The CDR3 is 13 residues long. The V gene's germline CDR1 is SEHNR and CDR2 FQNEAQ (reference sequence). Between the trimmed V and J ends, which lost 1 base and 3 bases, there was a span of 7 bases. Drawing the rest from reference TRBV7-9 and TRBJ2-7, the complete variable domain is DTGVSQNPRHKITKRGQNVTFRCDPISEHNRLYWYRQTLGQGPEFLTYFQNEAQLEKSRLLSDRFSAERPKGSFSTLEIQRTEQGDSAMYLCASSLGSGYEQYFGPGTRLTVT.

This chain connects TRBV5-5 to TRBJ2-7, with TRBD2 as a possible D gene (5 bases). The V end was cut by 0 bases, the J end by 0 bases, with 13 bases between. The CDR3 loop spans 16 amino acids. The germline CDR1 and CDR2 sequences are SGHKS and YYEKEE (reference sequence). The DNA of the CDR3 is TGTGCCAGCAGCTTGGGATTCGGGATCAACTCCTACGAGCAGTACTTC. Translating gives CASSLGFGINSYEQYF.

V and J are TRBV7-2 and TRBJ1-5, with 7 bases aligning to TRBD1. This CDR3 is 15 amino acids long. Unmatched junction bases numbered 8, after V lost 5 bases and J lost 4 bases. Germline CDR1 reads SGHTA; CDR2 reads FQGNSA. The CDR3 nucleotides are TGTGCCAGCAGCCCCTCGACAGGGCAGAATCAGCCCCAGCATTTT. This encodes CASSPSTGQNQPQHF.

The chain combines TRBV29-1 with TRBJ1-1; D is perhaps TRBD1 (5 bases). Deletions cut 7 bases from V and 0 bases from J, with 12 bases between. The V gene's germline CDR1 is SQVTM and CDR2 ANQGSEA. The CDR3 consists of 13 residues. CDR3 region: CSASQAMNTEAFF. The CDR3 DNA is TGCAGCGCTTCACAGGCCATGAACACTGAAGCTTTCTTT.

This clone appeared a single time. The rearrangement uses TRBV19 and TRBJ1-2; D is ambiguous. The CDR3 spans 13 residues. V lost 5 bases to trimming and J lost 0 bases, with 7 bases between them. Germline CDR1 is LNHDA and CDR2 is SQIVND (reference sequence). CDR3: CASSPSANYGYTF. CDR3 bases: TGTGCCAGTAGTCCCAGCGCTAACTATGGCTACACCTTC.

The V gene is TRBV29-1, the J gene TRBJ1-2, with 8 bases lining up with TRBD1. J lost 2 bases, V lost 6 bases, and 5 bases had no gene match. Germline V gene data show CDR1 as SQVTM and CDR2 as ANQGSEA. The CDR3 consists of 13 residues. The CDR3 DNA reads as TGCAGCGTGGACAGGGCGATAAACTATGGCTACACCTTC. It translates to CSVDRAINYGYTF. The entire variable domain, with the rest obtained from reference TRBV29-1 and TRBJ1-2, is as follows: SAVISQKPSRDICQRGTSLTIQCQVDSQVTMMFWYRQQPGQSLTLIATANQGSEATYESGFVIDKFPISRPNLTFSTLTVSNMSPEDSSIYLCSVDRAINYGYTFGSGTRLTVV.